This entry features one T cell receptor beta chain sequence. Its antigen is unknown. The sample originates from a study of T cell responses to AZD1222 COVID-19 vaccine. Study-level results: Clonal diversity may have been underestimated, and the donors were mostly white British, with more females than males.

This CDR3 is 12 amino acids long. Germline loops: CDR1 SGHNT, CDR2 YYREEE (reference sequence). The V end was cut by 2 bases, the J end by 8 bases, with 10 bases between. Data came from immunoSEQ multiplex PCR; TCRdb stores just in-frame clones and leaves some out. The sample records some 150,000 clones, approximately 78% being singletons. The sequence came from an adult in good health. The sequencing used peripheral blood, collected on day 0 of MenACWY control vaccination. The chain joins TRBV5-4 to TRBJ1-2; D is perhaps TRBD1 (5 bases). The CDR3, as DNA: TGTGCCAGCAGCTTAAAACAGGACGGCTACACCTTC. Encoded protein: CASSLKQDGYTF.